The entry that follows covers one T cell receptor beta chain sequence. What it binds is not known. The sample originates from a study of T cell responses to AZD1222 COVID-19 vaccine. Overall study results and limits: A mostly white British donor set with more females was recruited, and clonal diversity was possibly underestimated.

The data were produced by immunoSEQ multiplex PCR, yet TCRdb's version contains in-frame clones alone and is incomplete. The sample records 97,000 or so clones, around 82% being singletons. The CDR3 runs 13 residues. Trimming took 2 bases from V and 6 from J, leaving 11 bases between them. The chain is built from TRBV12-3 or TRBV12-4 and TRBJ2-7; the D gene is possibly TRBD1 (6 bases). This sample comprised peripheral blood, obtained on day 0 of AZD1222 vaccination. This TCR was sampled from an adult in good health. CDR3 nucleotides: TGTGCCAGCAGTTTACGCAGGGGAGTCGAGCAGTACTTC. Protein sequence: CASSLRRGVEQYF.